One and the same sample provided the 17 T cell receptor beta chains below, sequenced in a study of human T cells and chemical hapten exposure. TCRdb recomputed calls from the RACE reads with MiXCR, one row per CDR3 protein. The sample holds around 74,000 distinct CDR3 sequences, approximately 29% seen once. As to time point: patch test 1, 2 weeks after DPC sensitization. The treatment was: therapeutic diphenylcyclopropenone sensitization with weekly scalp DPC. The sample in question was whole blood, obtained in connection with sensitization to the hapten diphenylcyclopropenone (DPC). The receptor source for this set is a man in his forties with alopecia areata. Some clones in this sample may be carry-over from other donors' samples.

This chain uses TRBV20-1 with TRBJ1-6, with 7 bases fitting TRBD1. V was pared by 1 base and J by 7 bases, with 4 bases of the junction left unmatched. CDR3 length: 14 amino acids. Germline V gives CDR1 DFQATT, CDR2 SNEGSKA (reference sequence). The CDR3 DNA sequence: TGCAGTGCTAGAGGGCAGGGGGTCAATTCACCCCTCCACTTT. Protein product: CSARGQGVNSPLHF.

This chain's CDR3 is CSARGGLNTEAFF. CDR3 nucleotides: TGCAGCGCCCGTGGAGGATTGAACACTGAAGCTTTCTTT. The J gene is TRBJ1-1, the V gene TRBV29-1; no clear D gene. This CDR3 region has 13 residues. Germline CDR1 reads SQVTM; CDR2 reads ANQGSEA. The V end lost 7 bases, the J end lost 0 bases, and 12 bases lay between the germline ends.

This clonotype showed up just a few times. This rearrangement joins TRBV27 to TRBJ2-7; D is undetermined. CDR1 is MNHEY, CDR2 SMNVEV, per germline (reference sequence). The CDR3 loop spans 16 amino acids. V lost 5 bases and J 2 bases, leaving 19 bases between the germline ends. The CDR3 nucleotides read TGTGCCAGCAGTCCTCTCGGCCGAAACGGAGCCTACGAGCAGTACTTC. Its translation: CASSPLGRNGAYEQYF.

This chain connects TRBV12-3 or TRBV12-4 to TRBJ1-6, with 7 positions matching TRBD1. With V trimmed by 5 bases and J by 7 bases, 5 bases remained unmatched. This CDR3 has 14 residues. The CDR3 DNA is TGTGCCAGCAGTCAGGACAGGTTGAATTCACCCCTCCACTTT. This translates into CASSQDRLNSPLHF.

This clonotype was seen a handful of times. This rearrangement joins TRBV28 to TRBJ2-1; D gene ambiguous. CDR1 is MDHEN and CDR2 is SYDVKM in the germline V gene. The V and J ends lost 6 bases and 10 bases respectively, with 7 bases between them. The CDR3 runs 10 residues. CDR3 sequence: CASRRGEQFF. CDR3 coding DNA: TGTGCCAGCAGGAGAGGAGAGCAGTTCTTC.

Only a few counts were recorded for this clonotype. The rearrangement uses TRBV6-2 or TRBV6-3 and TRBJ1-1; D unclear. There are 11 residues in the CDR3. Trimming cost V 5 bases and J 3 bases, with 4 bases left between them. Germline V CDR1 and CDR2: MNHEY, SVGEGT. The CDR3 DNA sequence: TGTGCCAGCAGTCGGGACACTGAAGCTTTCTTT. This translates into CASSRDTEAFF.

The rearrangement joins TRBV12-3 or TRBV12-4 to TRBJ1-4; 7 nucleotides line up with TRBD1. The V and J ends lost 6 bases and 6 bases, in that order; junction bases with no gene match: 7. CDR3 length: 14 residues. The CDR3 coding sequence is TGTGCCAGCAGCCTCCGACAGGGCGATGAAAAACTGTTTTTT. Translation gives CASSLRQGDEKLFF.

This clonotype turned up a few times. The V and J genes are TRBV20-1 and TRBJ1-6; D ambiguous. Germline assignment: CDR1 DFQATT and CDR2 SNEGSKA (reference sequence). The CDR3 is made up of 18 amino acids. Deletions cut 6 bases from V and 0 bases from J, with 21 bases between. The DNA for the CDR3 is TGCAGTGCCCCTCGGAGACTCTCTCGTAGCTCCTATAATTCACCCCTCCACTTT. It specifies CSAPRRLSRSSYNSPLHF.

The V and J genes are TRBV27 and TRBJ2-7; D is perhaps TRBD1 (8 bases). The V and J ends lost 6 bases and 6 bases respectively, with 18 bases between them. This CDR3 is 14 amino acids long. CDR1 and CDR2 from the germline V gene are MNHEY and SMNVEV (reference sequence). CDR3 protein: CASRQAGQVREQYF. The CDR3 DNA is TGTGCCAGCAGACAAGCGGGACAGGTGCGCGAGCAGTACTTC.

J is TRBJ2-2 and V is TRBV30; 10 nucleotides line up with TRBD1. The trim removed 1 base at V and 4 bases at J, leaving 12 bases unmatched. This CDR3 spans 18 amino acids. The germline CDR1 and CDR2 sequences are GTSNPN and SVGIG (reference sequence). The CDR3 DNA reads TGTGCCTGGAGTGGGGACAGGGGACCCATCGCGTTCACCGGGGAGCTGTTTTTT. It translates to CAWSGDRGPIAFTGELFF.

This clonotype occurred many times. V and J are TRBV20-1 and TRBJ2-3; D call uncertain. V dropped 7 bases and J dropped 4 bases, with 18 bases sitting between them. Looked up from germline, CDR1 is DFQATT and CDR2 is SNEGSKA (reference sequence). This CDR3 is built from 14 residues. This CDR3 is CSVSNQRRSDTQYF. CDR3 bases: TGCAGTGTGAGCAACCAGAGGCGGTCAGATACGCAGTATTTT.

This clonotype has just a few counts. The V and J genes are TRBV9 and TRBJ2-3; D gene unclear. V was shortened by 3 bases and J by 1 base, with 3 bases between the two germline ends. The germline V gene has CDR1 SGDLS and CDR2 YYNGEE. This CDR3 has 12 amino acids. DNA for the CDR3: TGTGCCAGCAGCGGACGCACAGATACGCAGTATTTT. Translating gives CASSGRTDTQYF.

This clonotype appeared a few times. The chain carries TRBV7-9 and TRBJ1-1, with D hard to call. CDR1 SEHNR and CDR2 FQNEAQ come from the germline V gene (reference sequence). CDR3 length equals 13 residues. The germline V and J ends were trimmed by 1 base and 1 base, with 4 bases remaining between them. In DNA form, the CDR3 reads TGTGCCAGCAGCTTAGACACGAACACTGAAGCTTTCTTT. Translating it yields CASSLDTNTEAFF.

This clonotype was seen only a few times. V is TRBV29-1 and J is TRBJ2-7; 10 bases align to TRBD1. CDR3 length: 14 amino acids. Germline V gives CDR1 SQVTM, CDR2 ANQGSEA. J gave up 7 bases and V 7 bases, and 13 bases lay outside the gene matches. This CDR3 reads CSAAIDRGLGEQYF. The CDR3 region has the DNA TGCAGCGCCGCGATAGACAGGGGGCTTGGAGAGCAGTACTTC.

The sample holds a few counts of this clonotype. V is TRBV29-1 and J is TRBJ2-3; 13 nucleotides match TRBD2. CDR3 size: 13 residues. V shed 8 bases and J 1 base; nucleotides not matched to a gene: 0. CDR1 and CDR2 (germline): SQVTM, ANQGSEA. Here the CDR3 reads CSTSGRGTDTQYF. CDR3 nucleotides: TGCAGCACTAGCGGGAGGGGCACAGATACGCAGTATTTT.

The sample holds a few counts of this clonotype. The chain couples TRBV7-9 to TRBJ2-1; D gene unclear. The CDR3 loop spans 11 amino acids. Germline lookup yields CDR1 SEHNR and CDR2 FQNEAQ (reference sequence). V was clipped by 0 bases and J by 10 bases, with 4 bases between them. This CDR3 is CASSLAPEQFF. As DNA, the CDR3 is TGTGCCAGCAGCTTAGCGCCGGAGCAGTTCTTC.

This clonotype was seen only a few times. J is TRBJ2-3 and V is TRBV28; 9 positions match TRBD2. CDR3 length equals 15 residues. Germline CDR1 and CDR2: MDHEN and SYDVKM. Germline trimming cut 5 bases from V and 6 bases from J; bases unmatched to any gene: 9. The CDR3 DNA reads TGTGCCAGCAGTGTACAACTAGCGGGTCTGGATACGCAGTATTTT. Translation: CASSVQLAGLDTQYF.